Below are 29 T cell receptor beta chains sequenced from a single sample in a study of T cell changes during pregnancy in multiple sclerosis. The table came from immunoSEQ multiplex PCR; TCRdb's copy has only in-frame clones and leaves some out. The data contain roughly 79,000 clones, about nine tenths of them seen just once; the ten biggest clones take up less than 0.45%. The material sequenced was CD4+ T cells from peripheral blood mononuclear cells, taken before pregnancy. These receptors all stem from a female donor with multiple sclerosis, enrolled in a pregnancy study.

The chain links TRBV4-1 to TRBJ2-1; TRBD1 might be the D (6 bases). The germline CDR1 and CDR2 sequences are MGHRA and YSYEKL. The CDR3 covers 13 residues. V was shortened by 1 base and J by 9 bases, with 10 bases between the two germline ends. CDR3 in amino acids: CASSQGDIGEQFF. The CDR3 nucleotides read TGCGCCAGCAGCCAAGGGGACATCGGTGAGCAGTTCTTC.

The V gene is TRBV28, the J gene TRBJ2-3; the match to TRBD2 covers 8 bases. CDR1 is MDHEN and CDR2 is SYDVKM in the germline V gene. The CDR3 loop spans 17 amino acids. Germline trimming cut 4 bases from V and 2 bases from J; bases unmatched to any gene: 11. The chain's CDR3 is CASSSTPAGGYTDTQYF. The CDR3, as DNA: TGTGCCAGCAGTTCAACGCCTGCGGGAGGATACACAGATACGCAGTATTTT.

The chain is built from TRBV2 and TRBJ1-1, with 7 nucleotides matching TRBD1. With V trimmed by 6 bases and J by 4 bases, 8 bases remained unmatched. The CDR3 is 14 residues long. Germline V gene sequence: CDR1 SNHLY, CDR2 FYNNEI. CDR3 amino acids: CASRPTGAGTEAFF. The DNA of the CDR3 is TGTGCCAGCAGGCCCACAGGGGCTGGCACTGAAGCTTTCTTT.

In DNA form, the CDR3 reads TGTGCCAGCAGCCCGGCCGCGGGAGGGCCGGGGGAGCTGTTTTTT. As protein: CASSPAAGGPGELFF. This chain links TRBV7-3 with TRBJ2-2; 9 positions agree with TRBD2. V lost 5 bases, J lost 8 bases, and 9 bases stayed unmatched. This CDR3 region has 15 residues. Germline CDR1 is SGHTA and CDR2 is FQGTGA.

The V gene is TRBV7-9, the J gene TRBJ2-1, with 13 bases matching TRBD2. Trimming removed 3 bases from V and 8 bases from J; junction bases left unmatched: 13. CDR1 SEHNR and CDR2 FQNEAQ come from the germline V gene (reference sequence). The CDR3 has 18 amino acids. DNA of the CDR3: TGTGCCAGCAGCTTTGGACTAGCGGGGGTGCTCCCCCGGGATGAGCAGTTCTTC. Protein sequence: CASSFGLAGVLPRDEQFF.

In this sample, this clone turned up a few times. This rearrangement joins TRBV9 to TRBJ2-1; D possibly corresponds to TRBD1 (5 bases). The V gene lost 0 bases and the J gene lost 1 base, with 8 bases spanning the gap. The CDR3 spans 15 residues. Germline CDR1 reads SGDLS; CDR2 reads YYNGEE. For the CDR3, the DNA is TGTGCCAGCAGCGTAGCTGCAGGGTCCTACAATGAGCAGTTCTTC. Encoded protein: CASSVAAGSYNEQFF.

The genes are TRBV5-1 and TRBJ2-5, with 7 bases lining up with TRBD1. V gave up 5 bases and J gave up 9 bases; unmatched junction bases: 10. CDR1 SGHRS and CDR2 YFSETQ come from the germline V gene. The CDR3 is made up of 13 amino acids. The CDR3 DNA reads as TGCGCCAGCAGTTTAGACAGGGCAGCGGCCCAGTACTTC. Its protein product is CASSLDRAAAQYF.

The V call is TRBV25-1, the J call TRBJ2-1; D is uncertain. The length of the CDR3 is 11 residues. V shed 4 bases and J shed 10 bases, with 8 bases lying between them. Germline V CDR1 and CDR2: MGHDK, SYGVNS. The CDR3 reads CASSGGPEQFF. The DNA for the CDR3 is TGTGCCAGCAGTGGTGGGCCAGAGCAGTTCTTC.

This chain joins TRBV6-6 and TRBJ1-2; 7 bases are a match to TRBD1. V trimming: 5 bases; J trimming: 8 bases; junction bases outside the gene matches: 5. CDR3 size: 12 residues. Germline values: CDR1 MNHNY, CDR2 SVGAGI (reference sequence). The CDR3 here is CASSQGVLGYTF. In DNA, the CDR3 is TGTGCCAGCAGTCAGGGGGTCTTGGGCTACACCTTC.

J is TRBJ2-5 and V is TRBV30, with a tentative D call TRBD2 (5 bases). The CDR3 is 12 amino acids. V was clipped by 4 bases and J by 4 bases, with 10 bases between them. Germline V CDR1 and CDR2: GTSNPN, SVGIG (reference sequence). This CDR3 is CAWISSGETQYF. The DNA of the CDR3 is TGTGCCTGGATATCGAGCGGAGAGACCCAGTACTTC.

V gene TRBV28 combines with J gene TRBJ2-5; TRBD1 aligns across 7 bases. This CDR3 comprises 15 residues. After removal of 5 bases from V and 4 bases from J, the junction contained 10 bases not matched to a gene. Per germline, CDR1 MDHEN and CDR2 SYDVKM. This CDR3 reads CASSVRQGMIETQYF. In DNA form, the CDR3 reads TGTGCCAGCAGTGTCCGACAGGGAATGATAGAGACCCAGTACTTC.

This clone was seen a single time. V gene TRBV28 combines with J gene TRBJ1-5; perhaps TRBD1 as D (5 bases). Germline V gene lookup returns CDR1 MDHEN and CDR2 SYDVKM. V was cut by 3 bases and J by 1 base, with 16 bases left in between. The CDR3 covers 17 residues. CDR3 amino acids: CASSFQGFGLSNQPQHF. In DNA form, the CDR3 reads TGTGCCAGCAGTTTTCAGGGCTTCGGTCTGAGCAATCAGCCCCAGCATTTT.

The chain employs TRBV4-3 and TRBJ2-1, with 7 bases aligning to TRBD2. Per germline, CDR1 LGHNA and CDR2 YSLEER. The CDR3 is made up of 16 amino acids. The V gene end was trimmed by 0 bases and the J gene end by 5 bases; junction bases not matched to a gene: 7. CDR3 nucleotides: TGCGCCAGCAGCCAAGATGGGAGGGGCGATAACAATGAGCAGTTCTTC. The encoded protein is CASSQDGRGDNNEQFF.

This clone has a single count. The genes are TRBV27 and TRBJ1-2; D remains unclear. This CDR3 is built from 13 residues. From germline, CDR1 is MNHEY and CDR2 SMNVEV (reference sequence). Trimming cost V 0 bases and J 3 bases, with 5 bases left between them. CDR3: CASSLSGDYGYTF. Written as DNA, the CDR3 is TGTGCCAGCAGTTTATCCGGGGACTATGGCTACACCTTC.

V and J are TRBV7-6 and TRBJ1-2; 9 bases fit TRBD1. Germline-derived CDR1 and CDR2 are SGHVS and FNYEAQ. Trimming took 5 bases from V and 8 from J; bases not matched to a gene: 12. The CDR3 spans 15 residues. In DNA, the CDR3 is TGTGCCAGCAGCCCGCCGGGACAGGGATGGGAGGGCTACACCTTC. It specifies CASSPPGQGWEGYTF.

The chain has TRBV9 and TRBJ2-3; no firm D call. The germline gives CDR1 SGDLS, CDR2 YYNGEE. This CDR3 contains 14 residues. Trimming removed 0 bases from V and 2 bases from J, with 7 bases in between. The CDR3 DNA reads TGTGCCAGCAGCGTAGGAGCCTTCACAGATACGCAGTATTTT. The encoded protein is CASSVGAFTDTQYF.

This clone has a single count. This chain links TRBV19 with TRBJ2-2; 7 bases agree with TRBD2. V lost 3 bases to trimming and J lost 5 bases; unmatched junction nucleotides: 6. This CDR3 has 15 amino acids. The V gene's germline CDR1 is LNHDA and CDR2 SQIVND (reference sequence). The CDR3 sequence: CASSIKRGSTGELFF. CDR3 DNA: TGTGCCAGTAGTATCAAGCGGGGCTCAACCGGGGAGCTGTTTTTT.

The sample holds one count of this clone. This chain uses TRBV6-5 with TRBJ2-1; 14 positions agree with TRBD2. This CDR3 region has 15 residues. Germline V gene lookup returns CDR1 MNHEY and CDR2 SVGAGI. Unmatched junction bases numbered 3, after V lost 4 bases and J lost 7 bases. CDR3 in amino acids: CASSSGTSGSNEQFF. CDR3 coding DNA: TGTGCCAGCAGTTCCGGGACTAGCGGGAGTAATGAGCAGTTCTTC.

V is TRBV30 and J is TRBJ2-5, with D unclear. Germline CDR1 reads GTSNPN; CDR2 reads SVGIG (reference sequence). The CDR3 length is 12 residues. V dropped 4 bases and J dropped 1 base, with 7 bases sitting between them. The CDR3 coding sequence is TGTGCCTGGAACATCCGCCAAGAGACCCAGTACTTC. Amino acid sequence: CAWNIRQETQYF.

This chain uses TRBV9 with TRBJ2-7; tentative D call: TRBD1 (6 bases). The CDR3 contains 15 residues. From germline, CDR1 is SGDLS and CDR2 YYNGEE. The V end was cut by 0 bases, the J end by 1 base, with 11 bases between. CDR3 nucleotides: TGTGCCAGCAGCGTAGCCGCAGGGGAATCCTACGAGCAGTACTTC. This encodes CASSVAAGESYEQYF.

The V gene is TRBV7-9, the J gene TRBJ1-3; 7 nucleotides line up with TRBD1. Germline loops: CDR1 SEHNR, CDR2 FQNEAQ (reference sequence). V gave up 6 bases and J gave up 0 bases; unmatched junction bases: 5. CDR3 length: 15 residues. The DNA for the CDR3 is TGTGCCAGCAGTCCAGGGACAGTCTCTGGAAACACCATATATTTT. Protein: CASSPGTVSGNTIYF. Filled out from reference TRBV7-9 and TRBJ1-3, the complete variable domain reads DTGVSQNPRHKITKRGQNVTFRCDPISEHNRLYWYRQTLGQGPEFLTYFQNEAQLEKSRLLSDRFSAERPKGSFSTLEIQRTEQGDSAMYLCASSPGTVSGNTIYFGEGSWLTVV.

The table lists this clone with a few counts. The V gene is TRBV5-4, the J gene TRBJ1-1; TRBD1 is a possible D gene (5 bases). The V end was cut by 0 bases, the J end by 6 bases, with 15 bases between. The germline V gene encodes CDR1 SGHNT and CDR2 YYREEE (reference sequence). This CDR3 region has 15 residues. The DNA for the CDR3 is TGTGCCAGCAGCTTGGCCGACGGGACTAGGGCTGAAGCTTTCTTT. Translating it yields CASSLADGTRAEAFF.

The chain is built from TRBV7-2 and TRBJ2-3; possibly TRBD2 for D (5 bases). The length of the CDR3 is 14 residues. Trimming cost V 6 bases and J 4 bases, with 14 bases left between them. Germline CDR1 reads SGHTA; CDR2 reads FQGNSA. The CDR3 region has the DNA TGTGCCAGCAGTCAAGAGGGCAGCGCAGATACGCAGTATTTT. Translated, it gives CASSQEGSADTQYF.

The CDR3 spells CASSSGGAGEKLFF. The CDR3 DNA is TGTGCCAGCAGCTCAGGGGGCGCGGGCGAAAAACTGTTTTTT. The rearrangement uses TRBV6-4 and TRBJ1-4; 8 nucleotides agree with TRBD1. The V gene end was trimmed by 6 bases and the J gene end by 8 bases; junction bases not matched to a gene: 8. Germline CDR1 and CDR2: MRHNA and SNTAGT. This CDR3 has 14 amino acids.

V usage is TRBV5-1 and J usage is TRBJ2-1, with TRBD1 identical over 10 bases. This CDR3 spans 15 amino acids. Germline CDR1 is SGHRS and CDR2 is YFSETQ. With 7 bases clipped from V and 7 bases from J, the junction kept 11 bases outside the gene matches. CDR3 residues: CASCIGTGAGNEQFF. CDR3 coding DNA: TGCGCCAGCTGCATCGGGACAGGGGCAGGTAATGAGCAGTTCTTC.

The chain couples TRBV19 to TRBJ2-5; TRBD2 agrees at 12 bases. The length of the CDR3 is 14 residues. V was clipped by 5 bases and J by 4 bases; unmatched bases: 2. Germline CDR1 and CDR2: LNHDA and SQIVND (reference sequence). The CDR3 sequence is CASSPGLAGETQYF. The CDR3 DNA sequence: TGTGCCAGTAGTCCGGGACTAGCGGGAGAGACCCAGTACTTC.

This clone was recorded a few times. J is TRBJ2-4 and V is TRBV6-5; D is undetermined. The CDR3 sequence is 16 residues long. The germline V and J ends were trimmed by 1 base and 15 bases, with 25 bases remaining between them. Germline loops: CDR1 MNHEY, CDR2 SVGAGI. This CDR3 is CASSYWVLRSGQMGYF. CDR3 sequence (DNA): TGTGCCAGCAGTTACTGGGTTCTTAGATCAGGTCAAATGGGGTACTTC.

This sequence joins TRBV5-1 and TRBJ1-6, with 7 bases identical to TRBD1. Trimming cost V 4 bases and J 9 bases; bases outside gene matches: 7. The CDR3 has 14 residues. The germline V gene has CDR1 SGHRS and CDR2 YFSETQ. The CDR3 nucleotides are TGCGCCAGCAGCGCCGGGACAGAGGGTTCACCCCTCCACTTT. This codes for CASSAGTEGSPLHF.

The chain links TRBV6-6 to TRBJ1-1; maybe TRBD1 (5 bases). CDR3 length: 14 amino acids. The V end lost 5 bases, the J end lost 7 bases, and 17 bases lay between the germline ends. Germline CDR1 MNHNY, CDR2 SVGAGI (reference sequence). The CDR3 reads CASSNTDSNREAFF. The CDR3 DNA follows: TGTGCCAGCAGTAATACAGACAGCAACCGTGAAGCTTTCTTT.